Shown below are 25 T cell receptor beta chains from a single sample sequenced in a study of blood T cell repertoires in COVID-19. The table came from immunoSEQ multiplex PCR; TCRdb's copy has only in-frame clones and leaves some out. The sample yields roughly 90,000 clones, over 80% seen once. The material sequenced was peripheral blood. The receptors here all came from a woman in her 70s with acute or convalescent COVID-19.

This chain uses TRBV11-3 with TRBJ2-5; no clear D. The V and J ends lost 1 base and 5 bases respectively, with 8 bases between them. The CDR3 has 13 amino acids. Germline V gene lookup returns CDR1 SGHNT and CDR2 YENEEA. The CDR3 protein is CASSLGLGETQYF. CDR3 coding DNA: TGTGCCAGCAGCTTAGGTCTCGGGGAGACCCAGTACTTC.

The V call is TRBV12-3 or TRBV12-4, the J call TRBJ2-5, with D perhaps TRBD2 (5 bases). The V end was cut by 2 bases, the J end by 9 bases, with 13 bases between. This CDR3 comprises 13 residues. Here the CDR3 DNA reads TGTGCCAGCAGTTTAACAGCCTCCGGGGCCCAGTACTTC. Translated: CASSLTASGAQYF.

J is TRBJ1-2 and V is TRBV3-1 (or the pseudogene TRBV3-2); perhaps TRBD1 as D (6 bases). The V and J ends lost 4 bases and 4 bases respectively, with 16 bases between them. The CDR3 spans 15 residues. Germline-derived CDR1 and CDR2 are LGHDT and YNNKEL (reference sequence). CDR3 loop: CASSPLGAQGYGYTF. The CDR3 DNA reads TGTGCCAGCAGCCCCTTGGGGGCGCAGGGCTATGGCTACACCTTC.

CDR3 in amino acids: CASSHVAYTEAFF. As DNA, the CDR3 is TGTGCCAGCAGCCACGTGGCCTACACTGAAGCTTTCTTT. The chain is built from TRBV3-1 (or the pseudogene TRBV3-2) and TRBJ1-1; D ambiguous. In germline, CDR1 is LGHDT, CDR2 YNNKEL (reference sequence). The CDR3 spans 13 residues. Trimming took 3 bases from V and 3 from J, leaving 8 bases between them.

The J gene is TRBJ2-7, the V gene TRBV5-1; 7 bases map to TRBD2. In germline, CDR1 is SGHRS, CDR2 YFSETQ. CDR3 length equals 15 residues. Trimming cost V 5 bases and J 3 bases; bases outside gene matches: 11. The CDR3 DNA reads TGCGCCAGCAGTCCACTGGGAGCGGGATTCTACGAGCAGTACTTC. Encoded protein: CASSPLGAGFYEQYF.

J is TRBJ2-7 and V is TRBV28; D is ambiguous. Germline V gene lookup returns CDR1 MDHEN and CDR2 SYDVKM. The CDR3 has 12 residues. The V and J ends lost 6 bases and 6 bases respectively, with 12 bases between them. The CDR3, as DNA: TGTGCCAGCAGCCTAAATTTGAGCGAGCAGTACTTC. It translates to CASSLNLSEQYF.

V gene TRBV5-1 combines with J gene TRBJ1-2, with TRBD1 matching 7 bases. The trim removed 5 bases at V and 1 base at J, leaving 8 bases unmatched. This CDR3 region has 15 residues. Germline CDR1 reads SGHRS; CDR2 reads YFSETQ. The CDR3 here is CASSRTGDINYGYTF. The DNA of the CDR3 is TGCGCCAGCAGTCGAACAGGGGACATTAACTATGGCTACACCTTC.

This chain links TRBV6-1 with TRBJ2-5, with 10 positions matching TRBD2. The CDR3 covers 15 residues. The V segment lost 2 bases and the J segment 2 bases; nucleotides outside the gene matches: 2. Germline values: CDR1 MNHNS, CDR2 SASEGT. CDR3 protein: CASSELAGAQETQYF. DNA of the CDR3: TGTGCCAGCAGTGAACTAGCGGGGGCTCAAGAGACCCAGTACTTC.

The chain recombines TRBV18 with TRBJ2-7; D gene unclear. Germline loops: CDR1 KGHSH, CDR2 LQKENI. Trimming stripped 4 bases from V and 3 bases from J, with 7 bases between. The CDR3 covers 12 residues. CDR3 sequence: CASSRQNYEQYF. The CDR3, as DNA: TGTGCCAGCTCACGGCAGAACTACGAGCAGTACTTC.

This chain joins TRBV28 and TRBJ1-1; TRBD1 matches at 9 bases. The V segment lost 8 bases and the J segment 3 bases; nucleotides outside the gene matches: 4. Germline CDR1 MDHEN, CDR2 SYDVKM. The CDR3 loop spans 13 amino acids. CDR3 nucleotides: TGTGCCAGCCGGCGACAGGGGGACACTGAAGCTTTCTTT. This encodes CASRRQGDTEAFF.

This CDR3 is CASRNGDRVTFF. The CDR3 DNA is TGTGCCAGCAGAAACGGGGACAGGGTGACTTTCTTT. The chain recombines TRBV12-3 or TRBV12-4 with TRBJ1-1; TRBD1 matches at 9 bases. This CDR3 contains 12 residues. Trimming took 6 bases from V and 12 from J; bases not matched to a gene: 8.

The chain has TRBV2 and TRBJ1-1; no reliable D call. The CDR3 is 11 residues long. V was trimmed by 4 bases and J by 9 bases, leaving 9 bases between them. Germline lookup yields CDR1 SNHLY and CDR2 FYNNEI. The CDR3: CASSGSTQAFF. The CDR3 nucleotides are TGTGCCAGCAGTGGTTCGACTCAAGCTTTCTTT.

The chain employs TRBV5-1 and TRBJ2-2; tentative D call: TRBD1 (6 bases). V was cut by 1 base and J by 0 bases, with 7 bases left in between. Per the germline V gene, CDR1 is SGHRS and CDR2 is YFSETQ. The CDR3 is 15 amino acids. The CDR3 coding sequence is TGCGCCAGCAGCTTGCCAGGGGCGAACACCGGGGAGCTGTTTTTT. Protein sequence: CASSLPGANTGELFF. Looking up the rest from reference TRBV5-1 and TRBJ2-2 gives the full variable domain: KAGVTQTPRYLIKTRGQQVTLSCSPISGHRSVSWYQQTPGQGLQFLFEYFSETQRNKGNFPGRFSGRQFSNSRSEMNVSTLELGDSALYLCASSLPGANTGELFFGEGSRLTVL.

This clone was recorded a few times. The chain couples TRBV27 to TRBJ2-1, with D tentatively TRBD1 (6 bases). CDR3 length: 14 residues. Trimming removed 8 bases from V and 2 bases from J, with 13 bases in between. Germline lookup yields CDR1 MNHEY and CDR2 SMNVEV (reference sequence). CDR3 sequence: CASRTGLAYNEQFF. In DNA, the CDR3 is TGTGCCAGCCGAACAGGGTTGGCCTACAATGAGCAGTTCTTC.

The V call is TRBV18, the J call TRBJ1-1, with TRBD1 as a possible D gene (6 bases). The CDR3 runs to 16 residues. CDR1 and CDR2 (germline): KGHSH, LQKENI. Trimming took off 6 bases at V and 0 bases at J, with 17 bases between the two ends. The CDR3 reads CASSRDRKEMNTEAFF. In nucleotides, the CDR3 is TGTGCCAGCTCCCGCGACAGGAAGGAGATGAACACTGAAGCTTTCTTT.

This clone was observed a handful of times. The chain couples TRBV4-1 to TRBJ1-1; maybe TRBD1 (6 bases). This CDR3 is built from 15 residues. Germline lookup yields CDR1 MGHRA and CDR2 YSYEKL. Trimming left V 3 bases short and J 4 bases short, with 15 bases between. The CDR3 region is CASSHQPGQTTEAFF. CDR3 bases: TGCGCCAGCAGCCACCAACCGGGACAAACCACTGAAGCTTTCTTT.

CDR3 sequence (DNA): TGCGCCAGCAGCTTCTACAGGGATCACCAAGAGACCCAGTACTTC. Protein product: CASSFYRDHQETQYF. The chain couples TRBV4-1 to TRBJ2-5, with a possible D match to TRBD1 (6 bases). This CDR3 spans 15 amino acids. Germline assignment: CDR1 MGHRA and CDR2 YSYEKL. Trimming left V 5 bases short and J 0 bases short, with 13 bases between.

The chain employs TRBV15 and TRBJ1-5; D possibly corresponds to TRBD1 (5 bases). CDR3 length equals 12 residues. Germline V gives CDR1 LNHNV, CDR2 YYDKDF (reference sequence). With 6 bases removed from V and 12 bases from J, the gap between germline ends came to 15 bases. CDR3 nucleotide sequence: TGTGCCACCAGAGGGGCAGCGGGGGACCAGCATTTT. This encodes CATRGAAGDQHF.

The chain couples TRBV25-1 to TRBJ1-2; maybe TRBD1 (5 bases). The V gene lost 3 bases and the J gene lost 5 bases, with 19 bases spanning the gap. The CDR3 runs to 16 residues. Germline values: CDR1 MGHDK, CDR2 SYGVNS. As DNA, the CDR3 is TGTGCCAGCAGTGAGCGGGGGGGGTACCCTGGGTATGGCTACACCTTC. The encoded protein is CASSERGGYPGYGYTF.

The chain links TRBV20-1 to TRBJ1-1, with 7 bases matching TRBD1. This CDR3 is 11 amino acids long. The ends lost 5 bases at V and 6 bases at J; junction bases unmatched: 3. The germline CDR1 and CDR2 sequences are DFQATT and SNEGSKA (reference sequence). The CDR3 loop is CSAHQGAEAFF. The CDR3, as DNA: TGCAGTGCTCATCAGGGGGCTGAAGCTTTCTTT.

This rearrangement joins TRBV6-5 to TRBJ1-1; 8 bases are a match to TRBD1. This CDR3 has 15 residues. V lost 7 bases and J lost 5; bases outside the gene matches: 12. Per germline, CDR1 MNHEY and CDR2 SVGAGI. CDR3 region: CASNSVRGRGTEAFF. The CDR3 DNA reads as TGTGCCAGCAACTCGGTCAGGGGGCGGGGGACTGAAGCTTTCTTT.

This chain uses TRBV6-5 with TRBJ1-4; TRBD1 is a possible D gene (6 bases). The CDR3 consists of 15 residues. CDR1 and CDR2 from the germline V gene are MNHEY and SVGAGI. Trimming took off 2 bases at V and 8 bases at J, with 15 bases between the two ends. This CDR3 is CASSYTRDIREKLFF. The CDR3 DNA is TGTGCCAGCAGTTACACCCGGGACATTCGGGAAAAACTGTTTTTT.

This rearrangement joins TRBV3-1 (or the pseudogene TRBV3-2) to TRBJ2-7; D is ambiguous. V was shortened by 4 bases and J by 2 bases, with 15 bases between the two germline ends. Germline CDR1 and CDR2: LGHDT and YNNKEL (reference sequence). This CDR3 region has 15 residues. CDR3 DNA: TGTGCCAGCAGCCGATTTCGGTTCCCCGCCTACGAGCAGTACTTC. Translated, it gives CASSRFRFPAYEQYF.

The chain links TRBV19 to TRBJ2-3; 9 positions agree with TRBD1. This CDR3 is 16 amino acids long. Germline trimming cut 5 bases from V and 4 bases from J; bases unmatched to any gene: 10. The V gene's germline CDR1 is LNHDA and CDR2 SQIVND (reference sequence). This CDR3 is CASSSAGTGRPDTQYF. In DNA form, the CDR3 reads TGTGCCAGTAGTTCCGCCGGGACAGGGAGGCCAGATACGCAGTATTTT.

The chain is built from TRBV7-2 and TRBJ1-2; 8 bases are a match to TRBD1. J gave up 6 bases and V 1 base, and 7 bases lay outside the gene matches. This CDR3 region has 15 residues. Germline V CDR1 and CDR2: SGHTA, FQGNSA. The CDR3 nucleotides are TGTGCCAGCAGCTTAGATTGGCAGGGGGCTGATGGCTACACCTTC. Its protein is CASSLDWQGADGYTF.